This T cell receptor (beta chain) was retrieved from a study of cytomegalovirus exposure and HLA in healthy donors. Study-level points and caveats: CMV antigen specificity was confirmed in vitro for a few CMV-associated chains. According to the study, 150 to 200 TCR beta chains were cytomegalovirus-associated. Rare TCR sequences predominated, though certain public TCRs were found in many donors.

On this clone itself: Antigen specificity is unknown.

TCRdb's table, derived via immunoSEQ multiplex PCR, lists solely in-frame clones and lacks some. The sample lists some 140,000 clones; 89% were seen once. Germline lookup yields CDR1 MNHEY and CDR2 SVGAGI. Trimming took 11 bases from V and 4 from J, leaving 17 bases between them. The CDR3 is made up of 13 amino acids. The source of this sequence is a woman between 18 and 29 years old in good health and CMV-seropositive. Material: PBMCs. The rearrangement links TRBV6-5 to TRBJ2-5, with a tentative D call TRBD2 (6 bases). Written as DNA, the CDR3 is TGTGCCGCCCGTGGGGGAGGCGGAGAGACCCAGTACTTC. It encodes CAARGGGGETQYF.